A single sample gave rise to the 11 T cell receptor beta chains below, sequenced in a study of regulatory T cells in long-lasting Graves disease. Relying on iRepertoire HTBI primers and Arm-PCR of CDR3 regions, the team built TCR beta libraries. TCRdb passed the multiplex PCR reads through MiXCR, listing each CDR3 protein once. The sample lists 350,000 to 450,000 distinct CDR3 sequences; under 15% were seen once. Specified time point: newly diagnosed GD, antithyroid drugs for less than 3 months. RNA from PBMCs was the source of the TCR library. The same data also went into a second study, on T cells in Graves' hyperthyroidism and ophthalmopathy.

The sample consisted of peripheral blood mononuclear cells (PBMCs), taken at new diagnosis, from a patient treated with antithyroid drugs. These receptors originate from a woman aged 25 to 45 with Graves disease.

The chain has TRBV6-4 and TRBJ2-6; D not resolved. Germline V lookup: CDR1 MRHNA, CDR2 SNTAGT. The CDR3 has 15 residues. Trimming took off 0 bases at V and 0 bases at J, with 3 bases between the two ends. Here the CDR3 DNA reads TGTGCCAGCAGTGACTCGGGCTCTGGGGCCAACGTCCTGACTTTC. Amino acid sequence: CASSDSGSGANVLTF.

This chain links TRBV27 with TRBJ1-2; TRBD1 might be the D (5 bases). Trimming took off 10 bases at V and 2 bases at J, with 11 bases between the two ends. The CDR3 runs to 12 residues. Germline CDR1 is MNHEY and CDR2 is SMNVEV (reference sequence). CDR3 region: CAIKDKNYGYTF. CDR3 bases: TGTGCCATCAAGGACAAGAACTATGGCTACACCTTC.

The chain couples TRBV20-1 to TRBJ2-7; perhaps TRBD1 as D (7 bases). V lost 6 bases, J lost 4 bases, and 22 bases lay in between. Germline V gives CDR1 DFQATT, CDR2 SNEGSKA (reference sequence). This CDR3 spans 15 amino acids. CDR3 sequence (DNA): TGCAGTGCCCCGACGGCTAACAGGGGAGGTTACGAGCAGTACTTC. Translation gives CSAPTANRGGYEQYF.

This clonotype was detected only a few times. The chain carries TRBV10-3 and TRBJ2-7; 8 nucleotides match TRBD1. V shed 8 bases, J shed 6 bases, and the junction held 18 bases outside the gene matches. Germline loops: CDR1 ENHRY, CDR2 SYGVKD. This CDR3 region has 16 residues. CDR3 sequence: CAISRPGGVHLAEQYF. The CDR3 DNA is TGTGCCATCTCCCGCCCAGGGGGCGTTCATCTGGCCGAGCAGTACTTC.

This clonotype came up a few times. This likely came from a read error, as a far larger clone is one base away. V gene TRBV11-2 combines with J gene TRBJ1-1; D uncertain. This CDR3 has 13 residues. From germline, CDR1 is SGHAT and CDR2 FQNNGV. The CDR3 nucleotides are TGTGCCGGCAGCCGTCGTTGGGCCACTGAAGCTTTCTTT. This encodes CAGSRRWATEAFF.

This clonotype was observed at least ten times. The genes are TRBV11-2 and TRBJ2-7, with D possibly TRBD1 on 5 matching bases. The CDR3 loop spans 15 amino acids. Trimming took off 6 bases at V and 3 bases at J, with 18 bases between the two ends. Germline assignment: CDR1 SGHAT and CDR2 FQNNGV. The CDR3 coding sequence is TGTGCCAGCAGTTTTGGGGCAGGTCCTAACTACGAGCAGTACTTC. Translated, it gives CASSFGAGPNYEQYF.

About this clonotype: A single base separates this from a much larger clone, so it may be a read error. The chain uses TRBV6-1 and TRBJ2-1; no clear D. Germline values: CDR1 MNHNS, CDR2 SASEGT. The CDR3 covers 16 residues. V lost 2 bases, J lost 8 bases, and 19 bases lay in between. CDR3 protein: CASSEHLGRPYDEQFF. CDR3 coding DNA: TGTGCCAGCAGTGAACACCTTGGACGACCGTACGATGAGCAGTTCTTC.

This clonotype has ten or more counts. CDR3 nucleotide sequence: TGTGCCAGCAGCCAACTAGCCACTCGGGAGACCCAGTACTTC. It codes for CASSQLATRETQYF. The J gene is TRBJ2-1, the V gene TRBV28; possible D gene TRBD2, 6 bases. The DNA end is a closer match to TRBJ2-5, so the J assignment may be wrong. CDR1 is MDHEN and CDR2 is SYDVKM in the germline V gene. This CDR3 has 14 residues.

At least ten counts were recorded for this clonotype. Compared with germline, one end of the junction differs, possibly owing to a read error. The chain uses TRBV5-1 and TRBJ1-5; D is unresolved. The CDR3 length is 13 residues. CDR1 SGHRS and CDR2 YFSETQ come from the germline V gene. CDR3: CASSQTSNQPQHF. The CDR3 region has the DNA TGTGCCAGCAGTCAGACTTCTAATCAGCCCCAGCATTTT.

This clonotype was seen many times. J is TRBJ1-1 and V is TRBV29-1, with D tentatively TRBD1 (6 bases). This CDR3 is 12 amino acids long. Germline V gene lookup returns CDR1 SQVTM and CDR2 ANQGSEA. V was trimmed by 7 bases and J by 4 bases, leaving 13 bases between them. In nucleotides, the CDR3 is TGCAGCGCTACCAAGGGGGGCACTGAAGCTTTCTTT. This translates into CSATKGGTEAFF.

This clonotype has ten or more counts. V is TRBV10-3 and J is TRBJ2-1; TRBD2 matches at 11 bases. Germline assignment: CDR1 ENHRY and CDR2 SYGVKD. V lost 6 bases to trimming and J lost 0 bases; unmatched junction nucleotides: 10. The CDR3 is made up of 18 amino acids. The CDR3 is CAISPASGRRYSYNEQFF. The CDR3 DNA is TGTGCCATCAGCCCTGCTAGCGGGAGGCGTTACTCCTACAATGAGCAGTTCTTC.